This T cell receptor (beta chain) was recovered during a study of cytomegalovirus exposure and HLA in healthy donors. This clone was seen only once. 13 Jbeta primers and 60 Vbeta primers were used for the PCR. Study processing details: In a later analysis, around 10 million of tens of millions of unique beta chains occurred in at least two donors. Using immunoSEQ multiplex PCR, the repertoire was profiled, and TCRdb retains in-frame clones only, with some absent. That table is the source of V, J and clone size, and D and trimming were worked out from the DNA. Of 63,000 or so clones in the sample, about 68% were seen once. The CDR3 sequence is 20 residues long.

Input material: PBMCs. This TCR came from a young woman in good health and CMV-seropositive. The V gene is TRBV21-1, the J gene TRBJ2-3; TRBD2 is taken as the D call from the table, unchecked against the DNA. TRBV21-1 is a recognized pseudogene. Written as DNA, the CDR3 is TGTGCCAGCAGCACGCTAGAGATCCTCGGACTAGCGGGGTGCACAGATACGCAGTATTTT. Its translation is CASSTLEILGLAGCTDTQYF.